These T cell receptor beta chains were read from a single sample in a study of blood T cell repertoires in COVID-19. Assay: immunoSEQ multiplex PCR; the TCRdb copy retains only in-frame clones and omits some. The sample lists a few hundred thousand clones; 88% were seen once. The source material was PBMCs or T cells enriched from blood (not recorded which). These receptor sequences come from a woman aged 18-35 years who had recovered from COVID-19. The CDR3 runs from the conserved cysteine through the conserved F or W. The D gene is left open where the match is weak. Part of the rows lack a size; the others show once, few, many or a class for expanded clones.

abundance	j_gene	v_gene	d_gene	CDR3aa	CDR3nt
-	TRBJ2-2	TRBV10-2	-	CASSGFRAGRSGELFF	TGCGCCAGCAGTGGGTTCAGGGCAGGGCGGTCCGGGGAGCTGTTTTTT
-	TRBJ1-2	TRBV10-3	TRBD1	CATGDSYGYTF	TGTGCCACCGGGGACAGCTATGGCTACACCTTC
-	TRBJ1-2	TRBV6-5	-	CASSYNRGAFGYTF	TGTGCCAGCAGTTATAATAGGGGCGCGTTTGGCTACACCTTC
-	TRBJ1-4	TRBV5-1	-	CASSLGRRNEKLFF	TGCGCCAGCAGCTTGGGGCGGAGGAATGAAAAACTGTTTTTT
once	TRBJ1-4	TRBV5-1	-	CASSLVIIRGGNEKLFF	TGCGCCAGCAGCTTGGTAATAATAAGGGGCGGTAATGAAAAACTGTTTTTT
-	TRBJ2-3	TRBV9	TRBD1	CASSAGQVGTDTQYF	TGTGCCAGCAGCGCGGGACAGGTGGGCACAGATACGCAGTATTTT
-	TRBJ1-2	TRBV6-5	-	CASSLPGETNTF	TGTGCCAGCAGCCTCCCAGGGGAGACCAACACCTTC
-	TRBJ2-5	TRBV6-2/TRBV6-3	TRBD2	CASSPLAGGETQYF	TGTGCCAGCAGTCCACTAGCGGGGGGAGAGACCCAGTACTTC
few	TRBJ1-1	TRBV28	-	CASSLVSVNTEAFF	TGTGCCAGCAGTTTAGTATCAGTGAACACTGAAGCTTTCTTT
-	TRBJ2-5	TRBV3-1/TRBV3-2	TRBD2	CASSQSGVPETQYF	TGTGCCAGCAGCCAGAGCGGGGTTCCAGAGACCCAGTACTTC
-	TRBJ2-5	TRBV29-1	TRBD2	CSVEEAGGLWETQYF	TGCAGCGTTGAAGAAGCGGGGGGGCTTTGGGAGACCCAGTACTTC
-	TRBJ1-3	TRBV19	-	CASTAGQGGWSTIYF	TGTGCCAGTACCGCCGGGCAGGGAGGTTGGAGCACCATATATTTT
-	TRBJ1-5	TRBV6-7	-	CASSYWPRGGGNQPQHF	TGTGCCAGCAGTTACTGGCCCCGGGGAGGAGGGAATCAGCCCCAGCATTTT
-	TRBJ2-1	TRBV18	-	CATGGAFGNEQFF	TGTGCCACGGGCGGGGCCTTTGGTAATGAGCAGTTCTTC
-	TRBJ2-3	TRBV5-4	-	CASSLWRSTDTQYF	TGTGCCAGCAGCTTGTGGCGGAGCACAGATACGCAGTATTTT
-	TRBJ2-1	TRBV4-1	TRBD2	CASSPSGGRYNEQFF	TGCGCCAGCAGCCCTAGCGGGGGGAGGTACAATGAGCAGTTCTTC
-	TRBJ1-2	TRBV6-5	TRBD1	CASSNPDRDNYGYTF	TGTGCCAGCAGTAATCCGGACAGGGACAACTATGGCTACACCTTC
-	TRBJ1-5	TRBV3-1/TRBV3-2	-	CASSLGTHSNQPQHF	TGTGCCAGCAGCCTCGGGACACATAGCAATCAGCCCCAGCATTTT
-	TRBJ1-2	TRBV7-8	TRBD1	CASSRVRDRVVYGYTF	TGTGCCAGCAGTCGCGTCCGGGACAGGGTGGTCTATGGCTACACCTTC
-	TRBJ1-4	TRBV28	-	CASSLVQLNEKLFF	TGTGCCAGCAGTTTGGTACAGCTTAATGAAAAACTGTTTTTT
-	TRBJ2-7	TRBV15	TRBD1	CATSRQGQLSYEQYF	TGTGCCACCAGCCGCCAGGGACAGCTCTCCTACGAGCAGTACTTC
few	TRBJ1-1	TRBV11-2	-	CASSLGEKQLEAFF	TGTGCCAGCAGCTTAGGAGAGAAACAGCTTGAAGCTTTCTTT
-	TRBJ1-3	TRBV5-6	TRBD1	CASSLQGIGNTIYF	TGTGCCAGCAGCTTACAGGGGATCGGAAACACCATATATTTT
-	TRBJ1-2	TRBV4-1	TRBD1	CASSQDSQGDIGYTF	TGCGCCAGCAGCCAAGATAGCCAGGGGGACATTGGCTACACCTTC
-	TRBJ2-3	TRBV3-1/TRBV3-2	TRBD2	CASTPPGLAAARQYF	TGTGCCAGCACCCCACCGGGACTAGCGGCCGCCAGGCAGTATTTT
-	TRBJ2-3	TRBV9	-	CASSVGGTDTQYF	TGTGCCAGCAGCGTGGGCGGCACAGATACGCAGTATTTT
few	TRBJ1-1	TRBV6-5	-	CASRGRWGTEAFF	TGTGCCAGCAGGGGGCGGTGGGGCACTGAAGCTTTCTTT
-	TRBJ2-7	TRBV18	TRBD1	CASSQMGQGYEQYF	TGTGCCAGCTCGCAGATGGGACAGGGGTACGAGCAGTACTTC
few	TRBJ1-5	TRBV29-1	TRBD1	CSVVRDRGNQPQHF	TGCAGCGTTGTTCGGGACAGGGGGAATCAGCCCCAGCATTTT
-	TRBJ2-3	TRBV2	TRBD2	CASVPPGLSTDTQYF	TGTGCCAGCGTACCTCCGGGACTAAGCACAGATACGCAGTATTTT